This T cell receptor (beta chain) was observed in a study of CD8+CD57+ T cells in acquired aplastic anemia. Sequenced patients had shown CD8+CD57+ cell expansion by flow cytometry. The template used for profiling TCR beta VDJ and CDR3 was genomic DNA. TCRdb reprocessed the reads via MiXCR and lists one record per CDR3 protein. The repertoire holds some 92,000 distinct CDR3 sequences, with roughly two thirds as singletons. There are 10 residues in the CDR3. CDR1 and CDR2 from the germline V gene are SEHNR and FQNEAQ (reference sequence). The chain links TRBV7-9 to TRBJ2-3; D is undetermined. Sequencing input: sorted CD4+, CD8+, or CD8+CD57+ T cells (not recorded which) from PBMCs. This TCR derives from a human donor with aplastic anemia. CDR3: CAYQGDTQYF. For the CDR3, the DNA is TGTGCGTACCAAGGGGATACGCAGTATTTT.